This T cell receptor beta chain was recovered during a study of shared clonotypes between healthy human individuals. General observations from the study: Although depth was large, rarefaction showed that sequencing of the sorted subsets was incomplete.

Sequencing used immunoSEQ multiplex PCR; TCRdb keeps in-frame clones, though not all of them. The data contain some 2,100,000 clones, approximately 96% of them singletons. The CDR3 loop spans 11 amino acids. V was clipped by 2 bases and J by 9 bases, with 5 bases between them. In germline, CDR1 is MNHNS, CDR2 SASEGT. On this clone: Its specificity is not known.

The split of CD4+ cells yielded CD45RA+ naive and CD45RA-negative memory subsets. V gene TRBV6-1 combines with J gene TRBJ1-5, with D uncertain. The sequencing sample was made of naive CD4+ T cells sorted from blood. Described subset: CD45RA+ positively selected. This TCR was sampled from a man younger than 35 in good health. The CDR3: CASSETPPQHF. The CDR3 region has the DNA TGTGCCAGCAGTGAAACACCGCCCCAGCATTTT.